The 30 T cell receptor beta chains below all came from one sample that was sequenced in a study of T cells in Graves' hyperthyroidism and ophthalmopathy (dated 2019 in TCRdb). Library preparation was by multiplex PCR. Sequencing was performed on an Illumina HiSeq 2000. TCR beta CDR3 regions were amplified from RNA transcripts. A first-round RT-PCR of the TCR CDR3 used the HTBI primer set with the Qiagen OneStep RT-PCR kit. TCRdb reprocessed the public reads (quality trimming at Q25 with fastp, clone calling with MiXCR) and kept in-frame beta chains. Under each unique CDR3 protein, matching rows form one entry showing the most common genes and DNA. The sample records roughly 580,000 distinct CDR3 sequences, 46% of which are singletons. 8% to 8.5% of the sample goes to the ten largest clones. The specimen was peripheral blood or thyroid tissue (not recorded which). The receptors stem from a woman aged 18-29 years with Graves' hyperthyroidism. Donor details come from another sample of the same person, matched by shared clones.

The gene calls are TRBV7-8 and TRBJ2-5; D uncertain. V lost 1 base to trimming and J lost 9 bases, with 12 bases between them. The CDR3 has 13 amino acids. Germline-derived CDR1 and CDR2 are SGHVS and FQNEAQ. CDR3 nucleotide sequence: TGTGCCAGCAGCTTAGTTACCTCCTGGTCCCAGTACTTC. Translation: CASSLVTSWSQYF.

This chain links TRBV20-1 with TRBJ1-2; D is possibly TRBD1 (5 bases). This CDR3 has 13 amino acids. The V gene lost 0 bases and the J gene lost 8 bases, with 13 bases spanning the gap. Germline CDR1 DFQATT, CDR2 SNEGSKA (reference sequence). The CDR3 region is CSARDPWGEGYTF. CDR3 coding DNA: TGCAGTGCTAGAGATCCCTGGGGCGAAGGCTACACCTTC.

The chain couples TRBV7-9 to TRBJ1-4, with TRBD1 matching 9 bases. From germline, CDR1 is SEHNR and CDR2 FQNEAQ (reference sequence). The junction had 9 bases not matched to a gene; V was cut back by 5 bases and J by 8 bases. This CDR3 is built from 15 residues. The DNA of the CDR3 is TGTGCCAGCAGCGCCCGAACAGGGGGCGGGGAAAAACTGTTTTTT. It yields the protein CASSARTGGGEKLFF.

The gene calls are TRBV7-8 and TRBJ1-2, with 8 bases fitting TRBD1. V shed 5 bases and J 5 bases; nucleotides not matched to a gene: 10. Germline V gives CDR1 SGHVS, CDR2 FQNEAQ. The CDR3 has 15 residues. CDR3 in DNA: TGTGCCAGCAGCCGGGTTGCAGGGGGCCCATATGGCTACACCTTC. This sequence encodes CASSRVAGGPYGYTF.

This rearrangement joins TRBV7-9 to TRBJ2-5; D gene uncertain. The germline CDR1 and CDR2 sequences are SEHNR and FQNEAQ (reference sequence). V lost 0 bases, J lost 3 bases, and 8 bases lay in between. The CDR3 extends over 14 amino acids. The CDR3 DNA is TGTGCCAGCAGCTTAGCGACTGTTAAAGAGACCCAGTACTTC. It translates to CASSLATVKETQYF.

The chain is built from TRBV7-9 and TRBJ1-5; tentatively, D is TRBD1 (5 bases). Germline V gene data show CDR1 as SEHNR and CDR2 as FQNEAQ (reference sequence). Trimming cost V 10 bases and J 1 base, with 17 bases left between them. The CDR3 covers 15 residues. The CDR3 spells CANSWISGSNQPQHF. In DNA, the CDR3 is TGTGCCAACAGTTGGATTTCAGGGAGCAATCAGCCCCAGCATTTT.

The J gene is TRBJ2-2, the V gene TRBV20-1, with TRBD2 matching 13 bases. This CDR3 is 13 amino acids long. Unmatched junction bases numbered 2, after V lost 5 bases and J lost 8 bases. Germline V gives CDR1 DFQATT, CDR2 SNEGSKA (reference sequence). For the CDR3, the DNA is TGCAGTGCTGGGGGACTAGCGGGAGGGGAGCTGTTTTTT. This sequence encodes CSAGGLAGGELFF.

The chain links TRBV3-1 to TRBJ2-7, with D unclear. Trimming took 5 bases from V and 8 from J, leaving 16 bases between them. Germline CDR1 reads LGHDT; CDR2 reads YNNKEL (reference sequence). This CDR3 has 13 residues. DNA of the CDR3: TGTGCCAGCAGCTCATGGACGGGCCGGAAGCAGTACTTC. It is translated as CASSSWTGRKQYF.

As to this clonotype: The junction departs from germline at one end; a sequencing error may be responsible. V gene TRBV7-9 combines with J gene TRBJ2-5; 8 bases are shared with TRBD2. Germline V gene lookup returns CDR1 SEHNR and CDR2 FQNEAQ (reference sequence). This CDR3 spans 16 amino acids. CDR3 DNA sequence: TGCGCCAGCAGCCAAGGGGTAGCGGGGCTCCCTGGGACCCAGTACTTC. This translates into CASSQGVAGLPGTQYF.

As regards this clonotype: The CDR3 ends on some other residue instead of the conserved phenylalanine or tryptophan, so this is likely a read error. The DNA is left out, because the CDR3 cannot be placed on it with certainty; the CDR3 is given as TCRdb lists it. This sequence joins TRBV24-1 and TRBJ2-6; the table gives TRBD2 as D, unverified against the DNA. Germline V CDR1 and CDR2: KGHDR, SFDVKD. A total of 12 residues make up the CDR3, ends included. The CDR3 loop reads CATSGNGLAGVD.

The gene calls are TRBV2 and TRBJ1-5; D is perhaps TRBD1 (5 bases). Germline lookup yields CDR1 SNHLY and CDR2 FYNNEI. CDR3 size: 17 residues. Deletions cut 1 base from V and 2 bases from J, with 15 bases between. CDR3 in DNA: TGTGCCAGCAGTGAAGGCCCCTGGGGGGTAGGCAATCAGCCCCAGCATTTT. This gives the protein CASSEGPWGVGNQPQHF. The full variable domain, rest sourced from reference TRBV2 and TRBJ1-5, is EPEVTQTPSHQVTQMGQEVILRCVPISNHLYFYWYRQILGQKVEFLVSFYNNEISEKSEIFDDQFSVERPDGSNFTLKIRSTKLEDSAMYFCASSEGPWGVGNQPQHFGDGTRLSIL.

This clonotype was detected a few times. The genes are TRBV29-1 and TRBJ2-7; TRBD1 aligns across 10 bases. CDR3 length equals 13 residues. CDR1 and CDR2 (germline): SQVTM, ANQGSEA. Trimming cost V 3 bases and J 5 bases; bases outside gene matches: 4. CDR3 bases: TGCAGCGTTGATGAGACAGGGGGCAACGAGCAGTACTTC. It codes for CSVDETGGNEQYF.

The sample holds a few counts of this clonotype. The chain has TRBV7-2 and TRBJ2-7, with 8 positions matching TRBD1. Per the germline V gene, CDR1 is SGHTA and CDR2 is FQGNSA. Trimming at V came to 9 bases and at J to 6 bases, leaving 19 bases not matched to a gene. The CDR3 is 16 amino acids. In nucleotides, the CDR3 is TGTGCCAGTAGTAAGTCCCTCGCCAGGGGGCGAAGCGAGCAGTACTTC. Protein sequence: CASSKSLARGRSEQYF.

Only one count was recorded for this clonotype. The chain employs TRBV29-1 and TRBJ2-7, with TRBD1 matching over 10 bases. Germline trimming cut 6 bases from V and 2 bases from J; bases unmatched to any gene: 4. Germline V gives CDR1 SQVTM, CDR2 ANQGSEA. The CDR3 is 13 residues long. The CDR3 here is CSVGTGDTYEQYF. The CDR3 DNA sequence: TGCAGCGTGGGGACAGGGGATACCTACGAGCAGTACTTC.

CDR3 protein: CSILTGDNQETQYF. CDR3 DNA sequence: TGCAGCATCCTGACAGGGGATAACCAAGAGACCCAGTACTTC. This chain joins TRBV29-1 and TRBJ2-5; the match to TRBD1 covers 8 bases. CDR1 is SQVTM and CDR2 is ANQGSEA in the germline V gene. The trim removed 8 bases at V and 0 bases at J, leaving 8 bases unmatched. This CDR3 has 14 residues.

This chain connects TRBV7-3 to TRBJ2-7; 7 nucleotides line up with TRBD1. J gave up 3 bases and V 3 bases, and 8 bases lay outside the gene matches. This CDR3 region has 15 residues. The V gene's germline CDR1 is SGHTA and CDR2 FQGTGA. The CDR3 bases are TGTGCCAGCAGCTTTCGACAGGGCGGTGGCTACGAGCAGTACTTC. It translates to CASSFRQGGGYEQYF.

CDR3 in amino acids: CSAMTGTGEAFF. Here the CDR3 DNA reads TGCAGCGCCATGACAGGGACGGGTGAAGCTTTCTTT. The chain carries TRBV29-1 and TRBJ1-1; the match to TRBD1 covers 7 bases. The CDR3 contains 12 residues. With 7 bases clipped from V and 7 bases from J, the junction kept 9 bases outside the gene matches. CDR1 is SQVTM, CDR2 ANQGSEA, per germline.

This clonotype came up a few times. The chain is built from TRBV12-3 or TRBV12-4 and TRBJ2-7; no firm D call. The CDR3 runs to 13 residues. The germline V and J ends were trimmed by 4 bases and 2 bases, with 9 bases remaining between them. The CDR3 protein is CASSYDQTYEQYF. CDR3 nucleotides: TGTGCCAGCAGTTACGACCAGACCTACGAGCAGTACTTC.

The V call is TRBV25-1, the J call TRBJ1-2; perhaps TRBD1 as D (6 bases). The CDR3 is 15 amino acids. V lost 4 bases, J lost 2 bases, and 14 bases lay in between. The germline CDR1 and CDR2 sequences are MGHDK and SYGVNS. The DNA for the CDR3 is TGTGCCAGCAGTGCTAGGTGGGGGCCCAACTATGGCTACACCTTC. It is translated as CASSARWGPNYGYTF.

This clonotype was found once. V and J are TRBV7-9 and TRBJ2-2, with 8 bases aligning to TRBD1. This CDR3 is 17 amino acids long. Germline V lookup: CDR1 SEHNR, CDR2 FQNEAQ (reference sequence). Trimming cost V 0 bases and J 3 bases; bases outside gene matches: 6. CDR3: CASSLARTGIYTGELFF. DNA of the CDR3: TGTGCCAGCAGCTTAGCGAGGACAGGGATCTACACCGGGGAGCTGTTTTTT.

This clonotype was observed many times. The chain uses TRBV25-1 and TRBJ1-2; weak D call: TRBD1 (5 bases). The V and J ends lost 3 bases and 4 bases respectively, with 12 bases between them. This CDR3 has 14 residues. Germline values: CDR1 MGHDK, CDR2 SYGVNS. The CDR3, as DNA: TGTGCCAGCAGTGAGGGACTTGAGGTCTATGGCTACACCTTC. Translation gives CASSEGLEVYGYTF.

This clonotype was picked up one time. This sequence joins TRBV7-9 and TRBJ1-2; 10 nucleotides match TRBD1. V gave up 3 bases and J gave up 6 bases; unmatched junction bases: 7. The CDR3 is 15 amino acids. CDR1 is SEHNR and CDR2 is FQNEAQ in the germline V gene (reference sequence). The CDR3 DNA is TGTGCCAGCAGCTTTTCTTCCGGGACAGGGGATGGCTACACCTTC. Its translation: CASSFSSGTGDGYTF. Full variable domain (remainder filled in from reference TRBV7-9 and TRBJ1-2): DTGVSQNPRHKITKRGQNVTFRCDPISEHNRLYWYRQTLGQGPEFLTYFQNEAQLEKSRLLSDRFSAERPKGSFSTLEIQRTEQGDSAMYLCASSFSSGTGDGYTFGSGTRLTVV.

The genes are TRBV24-1 and TRBJ1-1, with 7 bases fitting TRBD1. V was clipped by 4 bases and J by 0 bases; unmatched bases: 7. From germline, CDR1 is KGHDR and CDR2 SFDVKD. The CDR3 runs to 16 residues. The CDR3 nucleotides are TGTGCCACCAGTGAATCACCGGGACAGATGAACACTGAAGCTTTCTTT. This translates into CATSESPGQMNTEAFF.

The sample holds many counts of this clonotype. The gene calls are TRBV29-1 and TRBJ1-4; D may be TRBD1 (6 bases). The CDR3 sequence is 12 residues long. Germline loops: CDR1 SQVTM, CDR2 ANQGSEA. The V end lost 4 bases, the J end lost 7 bases, and 10 bases lay between the germline ends. CDR3 amino acids: CSVARGGEKLFF. In DNA, the CDR3 is TGCAGCGTTGCCAGGGGAGGTGAAAAACTGTTTTTT.

This clonotype appeared a few times. The rearrangement links TRBV29-1 to TRBJ2-3, with 12 bases that match TRBD2. The CDR3 is 15 residues long. Trimming took 6 bases from V and 0 from J; bases not matched to a gene: 4. Looked up from germline, CDR1 is SQVTM and CDR2 is ANQGSEA. The CDR3 DNA reads TGCAGCGTCGCCGGGACTAGCGGGAGCACAGATACGCAGTATTTT. It encodes CSVAGTSGSTDTQYF.

This clonotype was observed a few times. The rearrangement links TRBV6-4 to TRBJ1-2; D is uncertain. The CDR3 contains 13 residues. In germline, CDR1 is MRHNA, CDR2 SNTAGT. V was cut by 5 bases and J by 7 bases, with 14 bases left in between. Here the CDR3 DNA reads TGTGCCAGCAGTCCCTCGGGAGGCCCTGGCTACACCTTC. It is translated as CASSPSGGPGYTF.

This chain uses TRBV7-9 with TRBJ1-4; TRBD1 aligns across 12 bases. V trimming: 5 bases; J trimming: 0 bases; junction bases outside the gene matches: 7. The germline gives CDR1 SEHNR, CDR2 FQNEAQ (reference sequence). The CDR3 has 18 amino acids. The CDR3 bases are TGTGCCAGCAGCCCACGGGACAGGGGGCCGGCAACTAATGAAAAACTGTTTTTT. Protein product: CASSPRDRGPATNEKLFF.

This clonotype appeared many times. The CDR3 loop reads CASSIQGNEKLFF. CDR3 DNA: TGTGCCAGCAGCATACAGGGTAACGAAAAACTGTTTTTT. The rearrangement joins TRBV7-8 to TRBJ1-4; TRBD1 is a possible D gene (6 bases). This CDR3 comprises 13 residues. Germline lookup yields CDR1 SGHVS and CDR2 FQNEAQ. V was pared by 5 bases and J by 8 bases, with 12 bases between.

The gene calls are TRBV2 and TRBJ2-5, with D perhaps assigned TRBD1 or TRBD2 (5 bases each). The V end was cut by 6 bases, the J end by 2 bases, with 16 bases between. The CDR3 runs 15 residues. Germline assignment: CDR1 SNHLY and CDR2 FYNNEI. This CDR3 is CASRATREGQETQYF. The CDR3 DNA reads as TGTGCCAGCAGGGCGACCCGAGAGGGGCAAGAGACCCAGTACTTC.

The rearrangement links TRBV15 to TRBJ2-7; TRBD2 aligns across 7 bases. CDR3 length equals 15 residues. The V gene end was trimmed by 7 bases and the J gene end by 6 bases; junction bases not matched to a gene: 15. The germline gives CDR1 LNHNV, CDR2 YYDKDF (reference sequence). The CDR3 protein is CATKFGGRANTEQYF. The CDR3 DNA follows: TGTGCCACCAAGTTCGGTGGGAGGGCGAACACCGAGCAGTACTTC.